These 30 T cell receptor beta chains came from one sample sequenced in a study. TCRdb processed the 5' RACE reads anew with MiXCR; each CDR3 protein has one entry. The sample holds roughly 56,000 distinct CDR3 sequences, around 30% seen once. Sequencing was carried out using tumor-infiltrating naive CD4+ T cells sorted from the breast tumor. The subset: naive CD4+ T cells, CD4+CD45RA+CD25-. The receptor source for this set is a female donor with breast cancer.

This clonotype has only a few counts. This chain uses TRBV3-1 with TRBJ2-4; D is unclear. Germline V gene sequence: CDR1 LGHDT, CDR2 YNNKEL (reference sequence). Trimming took off 4 bases at V and 4 bases at J, with 5 bases between the two ends. The CDR3 totals 12 residues. CDR3 residues: CASSREKNIQYF. The CDR3 DNA is TGTGCCAGCAGCCGTGAGAAAAACATTCAGTACTTC.

This clonotype was seen many times. This rearrangement joins TRBV20-1 to TRBJ1-5, with D perhaps TRBD1 (5 bases). The ends were cut back, 5 bases at V and 1 base at J, with 9 bases in the middle. The CDR3 runs to 13 residues. CDR1 is DFQATT, CDR2 SNEGSKA, per germline (reference sequence). CDR3 residues: CSAVGDSNQPQHF. CDR3 sequence (DNA): TGCAGTGCTGTAGGGGACAGCAATCAGCCCCAGCATTTT.

V is TRBV28 and J is TRBJ2-7; D is possibly TRBD1 (5 bases). CDR1 and CDR2 from the germline V gene are MDHEN and SYDVKM. The V gene lost 3 bases and the J gene lost 3 bases, with 9 bases spanning the gap. CDR3 length equals 13 residues. This CDR3 reads CASSLGLFYEQYF. The CDR3 nucleotides are TGTGCCAGCAGTTTGGGGCTTTTCTACGAGCAGTACTTC.

This clonotype was recorded only once. The CDR3 DNA reads TGTGCCAGCAGCTCTATTCGCACAGATACGCAGTATTTT. Translating gives CASSSIRTDTQYF. This sequence joins TRBV7-8 and TRBJ2-3; D is unclear. Deletions cut 4 bases from V and 1 base from J, with 6 bases between. CDR1 and CDR2 (germline): SGHVS, FQNEAQ. CDR3 length: 13 residues.

The chain uses TRBV20-1 and TRBJ1-5, with D possibly matching TRBD1 (5 bases). The germline V gene has CDR1 DFQATT and CDR2 SNEGSKA (reference sequence). The CDR3 has 14 residues. V was shortened by 4 bases and J by 7 bases, with 17 bases between the two germline ends. Written as DNA, the CDR3 is TGCAGTGCTAAAAAATCGGGGGGAGAGCAGCCCCAGCATTTT. Translated, it gives CSAKKSGGEQPQHF.

This clonotype came up a few times. The V call is TRBV12-3 or TRBV12-4, the J call TRBJ1-2; D gene uncertain. The CDR3 has 15 amino acids. Trimming removed 2 bases at V and 3 bases at J, with 13 bases between. The chain's CDR3 is CASSLFPINDYGYTF. CDR3 DNA: TGTGCCAGCAGTTTATTTCCCATCAACGACTATGGCTACACCTTC.

On this clonotype: This may be a read error: a much more frequent sequence differs by one nucleotide. The gene calls are TRBV7-8 and TRBJ2-4; a possible D gene is TRBD1 (6 bases). Germline V CDR1 and CDR2: SGHVS, FQNEAQ. The CDR3 extends over 15 amino acids. Here the CDR3 reads CAGSSRVGAADIQYF. CDR3 nucleotide sequence: TGTGCCGGCAGCTCCCGGGTGGGGGCGGCGGACATTCAGTACTTC.

This clonotype was detected a few times. The genes are TRBV11-1 and TRBJ2-1; D unresolved. The germline V gene has CDR1 SGHAT and CDR2 FQDESV (reference sequence). V lost 2 bases, J lost 8 bases, and 10 bases lay in between. The CDR3 length is 13 residues. In DNA, the CDR3 is TGTGCCAGCAGCTTATTTAGAAGCCATGAGCAGTTCTTC. It encodes CASSLFRSHEQFF.

The V and J genes are TRBV6-2 or TRBV6-3 and TRBJ1-1; 8 positions match TRBD1. CDR1 is MNHEY, CDR2 SVGEGT, per germline. This CDR3 contains 13 residues. J gave up 4 bases and V 5 bases, and 3 bases lay outside the gene matches. The CDR3 reads CASSTDRVTEAFF. CDR3 nucleotide sequence: TGTGCCAGCAGTACGGACAGGGTCACTGAAGCTTTCTTT.

Remarks on this clonotype: A much larger clone is a single base away; this may be a read error. J is TRBJ2-7 and V is TRBV7-3, with D perhaps TRBD1 or TRBD2 (5 bases each). From germline, CDR1 is SGHTA and CDR2 FQGTGA. CDR3 length: 15 amino acids. This chain's CDR3 is CAGSSGRRPRNEQYF. The CDR3 DNA reads as TGTGCCGGCAGCTCGGGACGGCGGCCTCGGAACGAGCAGTACTTC.

The chain combines TRBV28 with TRBJ1-2, with TRBD1 matching over 11 bases. This CDR3 is built from 14 residues. The germline gives CDR1 MDHEN, CDR2 SYDVKM. V was clipped by 5 bases and J by 5 bases; unmatched bases: 4. CDR3 coding DNA: TGTGCCAGCAGTCGAGGACAGGGGGCGTATGGCTACACCTTC. As protein: CASSRGQGAYGYTF.

As to this clonotype: Its ends do not fully match the called genes, so a read error is possible. The chain uses TRBV18 and TRBJ1-1; the D is unclear. The CDR3 length is 8 residues. Per the germline V gene, CDR1 is KGHSH and CDR2 is LQKENI. Here the CDR3 DNA reads TGTGCCAGCTCACCACCGGGTTTT. It encodes CASSPPGF.

This clonotype was found once. The CDR3 sequence: CASRRGGTSAGELFF. The DNA for the CDR3 is TGTGCCAGCAGACGGGGTGGGACGAGTGCCGGGGAGCTGTTTTTT. The V and J genes are TRBV27 and TRBJ2-2; D is perhaps TRBD1 or TRBD2 (5 bases each). V shed 6 bases and J shed 6 bases, with 17 bases lying between them. The CDR3 totals 15 residues. In germline, CDR1 is MNHEY, CDR2 SMNVEV (reference sequence).

As concerns this clonotype: At one boundary the junction diverges from the germline segment, which might be a read error. The chain is built from TRBV7-2 and TRBJ1-2; a possible D gene is TRBD1 (5 bases). The length of the CDR3 is 16 residues. Looked up from germline, CDR1 is SGHTA and CDR2 is FQGNSA. CDR3 in amino acids: CASSLYGSSTGDGHTF. The DNA of the CDR3 is TGTGCCAGCAGCTTATATGGCAGTTCCACGGGGGATGGCCACACCTTC. The entire variable domain, with the rest obtained from reference TRBV7-2 and TRBJ1-2, is as follows: GAGVSQSPSNKVTEKGKDVELRCDPISGHTALYWYRQSLGQGLEFLIYFQGNSAPDKSGLPSDRFSAERTGGSVSTLTIQRTQQEDSAVYLCASSLYGSSTGDGHTFGSGTRLTVV.

This clonotype was observed many times. The genes are TRBV7-9 and TRBJ2-5; 10 bases map to TRBD2. With 0 bases clipped from V and 2 bases from J, the junction kept 6 bases outside the gene matches. The CDR3 length is 17 residues. Germline values: CDR1 SEHNR, CDR2 FQNEAQ (reference sequence). DNA for the CDR3: TGTGCCAGCAGCTTAGCCCTAGCGGGGGCGAAACAAGAGACCCAGTACTTC. Translating it yields CASSLALAGAKQETQYF.

The sample holds many counts of this clonotype. The genes are TRBV4-3 and TRBJ2-3, with 8 positions matching TRBD2. V lost 1 base and J lost 2; bases outside the gene matches: 5. Per germline, CDR1 LGHNA and CDR2 YSLEER. This CDR3 is built from 16 residues. This chain's CDR3 is CASSQVSGGHTDTQYF. DNA for the CDR3: TGCGCCAGCAGCCAAGTAAGCGGGGGCCACACAGATACGCAGTATTTT.

About this clonotype: A read error may account for a junction end that differs from germline. CDR3 in DNA: TGCGCCGGCAGCTTGGCTTCTGGGACGTCACATGGCTACACCTTC. Translating it yields CAGSLASGTSHGYTF. The chain is built from TRBV5-1 and TRBJ1-2; D is possibly TRBD1 (5 bases). This CDR3 has 15 residues. Germline V CDR1 and CDR2: SGHRS, YFSETQ.

This clonotype turned up a few times. V usage is TRBV4-2 and J usage is TRBJ2-2, with TRBD2 matching over 7 bases. The junction had 6 bases not matched to a gene; V was cut back by 1 base and J by 4 bases. Per the germline V gene, CDR1 is LGHNA and CDR2 is YNFKEQ. The CDR3 runs to 16 residues. CDR3: CASSQGASGFTGELFF. The DNA of the CDR3 is TGTGCCAGCAGCCAAGGGGCTAGCGGATTCACCGGGGAGCTGTTTTTT.

This clonotype appeared a single time. J is TRBJ2-7 and V is TRBV12-3 or TRBV12-4; D tentatively reads TRBD1 or TRBD2 (6 bases each). This CDR3 is built from 14 residues. V gave up 5 bases and J gave up 7 bases, with 18 bases separating them. In DNA, the CDR3 is TGTGCCAGCAGTCAGGGGACAAGGGGGGCGGAGCAGTACTTC. Amino acid sequence: CASSQGTRGAEQYF.

This sequence joins TRBV28 and TRBJ1-6, with 7 bases matching TRBD1. Germline-derived CDR1 and CDR2 are MDHEN and SYDVKM. There are 14 residues in the CDR3. The ends lost 5 bases at V and 8 bases at J; junction bases unmatched: 6. The CDR3 region is CASSLGQSYSPLHF. CDR3 nucleotides: TGTGCCAGCAGTCTGGGACAGAGTTATTCACCCCTCCACTTT. Complete variable domain (other parts from reference TRBV28 and TRBJ1-6): DVKVTQSSRYLVKRTGEKVFLECVQDMDHENMFWYRQDPGLGLRLIYFSYDVKMKEKGDIPEGYSVSREKKERFSLILESASTNQTSMYLCASSLGQSYSPLHFGNGTRLTVT.

In its sample, this clonotype was seen a few times. The J gene is TRBJ1-2, the V gene TRBV7-6; no clear D. Germline V gene sequence: CDR1 SGHVS, CDR2 FNYEAQ. The V gene lost 4 bases and the J gene lost 6 bases, with 12 bases spanning the gap. The CDR3 is 13 amino acids. The CDR3 loop reads CASSWSINDGYTF. Here the CDR3 DNA reads TGTGCCAGCAGCTGGTCAATAAATGATGGCTACACCTTC.

The table lists this clonotype with many counts. The chain has TRBV20-1 and TRBJ2-3; D may correspond to TRBD1 or TRBD2 (6 bases each). In germline, CDR1 is DFQATT, CDR2 SNEGSKA (reference sequence). Trimming took off 1 base at V and 4 bases at J, with 9 bases between the two ends. The CDR3 totals 13 residues. CDR3 nucleotides: TGCAGTGCTAGAGTAGGGGGGTCAGATACGCAGTATTTT. Encoded protein: CSARVGGSDTQYF.

This clonotype is deemed medium-sized. This rearrangement joins TRBV7-2 to TRBJ2-1; tentatively, D is TRBD1 (5 bases). V was clipped by 1 base and J by 3 bases, with 10 bases between them. The germline V gene encodes CDR1 SGHTA and CDR2 FQGNSA. This CDR3 is 15 amino acids long. DNA for the CDR3: TGTGCCAGCAGCTTAGTCGGCAGGGTCTACAATGAGCAGTTCTTC. Encoded protein: CASSLVGRVYNEQFF.

This rearrangement joins TRBV20-1 to TRBJ2-3; D is tentatively TRBD1 or TRBD2 (6 bases each). V gave up 1 base and J gave up 2 bases, with 19 bases separating them. The germline gives CDR1 DFQATT, CDR2 SNEGSKA (reference sequence). CDR3 size: 17 residues. CDR3 coding DNA: TGCAGTGCTAGAGCATATGGGGGGCTATCGTTCACAGATACGCAGTATTTT. Amino acid sequence: CSARAYGGLSFTDTQYF.

V gene TRBV15 combines with J gene TRBJ2-5, with TRBD2 as a possible D gene (6 bases). The CDR3 consists of 15 residues. V lost 5 bases to trimming and J lost 5 bases, with 18 bases between them. Germline CDR1 reads LNHNV; CDR2 reads YYDKDF (reference sequence). This CDR3 reads CATSPLGGMGETQYF. The CDR3 coding sequence is TGTGCCACCAGCCCATTGGGCGGGATGGGGGAGACCCAGTACTTC.

The V and J genes are TRBV7-9 and TRBJ2-5, with D uncertain. The CDR3 has 14 amino acids. The germline V gene has CDR1 SEHNR and CDR2 FQNEAQ (reference sequence). V was clipped by 6 bases and J by 5 bases, with 16 bases between them. This CDR3 is CASRPSWTRETQYF. CDR3 coding DNA: TGTGCCAGCAGACCCTCGTGGACCCGGGAGACCCAGTACTTC.

The genes are TRBV20-1 and TRBJ2-3, with 10 bases identical to TRBD1. The CDR3 extends over 13 amino acids. With V trimmed by 5 bases and J by 4 bases, 3 bases remained unmatched. The V gene's germline CDR1 is DFQATT and CDR2 SNEGSKA (reference sequence). CDR3 sequence: CSARTGGSDTQYF. The CDR3 DNA reads as TGCAGTGCTCGGACAGGGGGGTCAGATACGCAGTATTTT.

DNA for the CDR3: TGCGCCAGCACGGGACAAGGGAACACTGAAGCTTTCTTT. Its translation is CASTGQGNTEAFF. V gene TRBV5-1 combines with J gene TRBJ1-1; the D gene is possibly TRBD1 (6 bases). Germline CDR1 SGHRS, CDR2 YFSETQ. The CDR3 covers 13 residues. The V and J ends lost 6 bases and 1 base respectively, with 10 bases between them.

The genes are TRBV24-1 and TRBJ2-5, with D unclear. Germline CDR1 is KGHDR and CDR2 is SFDVKD. V was trimmed by 3 bases and J by 2 bases, leaving 6 bases between them. The CDR3 sequence is 13 residues long. CDR3 sequence (DNA): TGTGCCACCAGTGATGCGATTCAAGAGACCCAGTACTTC. Translated: CATSDAIQETQYF.

In its sample, this clonotype is medium-sized. The gene calls are TRBV6-1 and TRBJ1-1; 9 bases match TRBD1. The CDR3 is 15 amino acids. Germline trimming cut 3 bases from V and 5 bases from J; bases unmatched to any gene: 7. In germline, CDR1 is MNHNS, CDR2 SASEGT. As DNA, the CDR3 is TGTGCCAGCAGTGACCAGGACAGGGGCCGGACTGAAGCTTTCTTT. Protein: CASSDQDRGRTEAFF.